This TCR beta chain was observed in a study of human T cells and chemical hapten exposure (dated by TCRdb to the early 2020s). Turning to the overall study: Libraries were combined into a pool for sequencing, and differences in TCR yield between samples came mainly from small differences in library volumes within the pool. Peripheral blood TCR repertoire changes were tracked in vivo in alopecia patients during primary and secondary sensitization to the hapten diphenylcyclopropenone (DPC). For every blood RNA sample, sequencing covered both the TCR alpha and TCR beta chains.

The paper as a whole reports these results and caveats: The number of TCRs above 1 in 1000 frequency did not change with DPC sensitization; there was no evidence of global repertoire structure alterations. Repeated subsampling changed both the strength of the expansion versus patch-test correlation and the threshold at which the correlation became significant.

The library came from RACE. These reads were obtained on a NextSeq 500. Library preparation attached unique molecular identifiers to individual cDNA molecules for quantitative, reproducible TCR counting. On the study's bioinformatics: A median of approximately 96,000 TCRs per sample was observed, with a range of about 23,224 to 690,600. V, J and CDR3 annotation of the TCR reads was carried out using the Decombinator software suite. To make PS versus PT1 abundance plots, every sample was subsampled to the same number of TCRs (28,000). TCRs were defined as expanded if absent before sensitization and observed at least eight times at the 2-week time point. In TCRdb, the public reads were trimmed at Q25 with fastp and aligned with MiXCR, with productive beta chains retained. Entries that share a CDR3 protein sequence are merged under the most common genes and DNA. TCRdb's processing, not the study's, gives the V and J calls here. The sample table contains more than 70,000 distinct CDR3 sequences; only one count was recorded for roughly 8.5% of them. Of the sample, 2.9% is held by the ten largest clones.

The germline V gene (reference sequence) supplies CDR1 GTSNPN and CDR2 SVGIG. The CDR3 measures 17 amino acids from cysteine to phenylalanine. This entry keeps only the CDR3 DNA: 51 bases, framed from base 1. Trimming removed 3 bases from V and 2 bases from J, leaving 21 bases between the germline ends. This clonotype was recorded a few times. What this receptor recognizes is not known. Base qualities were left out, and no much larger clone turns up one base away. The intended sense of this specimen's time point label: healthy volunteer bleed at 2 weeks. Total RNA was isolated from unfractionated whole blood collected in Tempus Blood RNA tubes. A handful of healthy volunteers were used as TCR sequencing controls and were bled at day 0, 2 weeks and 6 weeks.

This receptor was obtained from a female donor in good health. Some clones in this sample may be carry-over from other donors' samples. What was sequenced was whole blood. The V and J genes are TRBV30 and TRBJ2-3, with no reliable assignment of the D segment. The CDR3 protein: CAWRSPWSVPNTDTQYF. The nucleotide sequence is TGTGCCTGGAGAAGCCCTTGGAGCGTACCAAACACAGATACGCAGTATTTT.